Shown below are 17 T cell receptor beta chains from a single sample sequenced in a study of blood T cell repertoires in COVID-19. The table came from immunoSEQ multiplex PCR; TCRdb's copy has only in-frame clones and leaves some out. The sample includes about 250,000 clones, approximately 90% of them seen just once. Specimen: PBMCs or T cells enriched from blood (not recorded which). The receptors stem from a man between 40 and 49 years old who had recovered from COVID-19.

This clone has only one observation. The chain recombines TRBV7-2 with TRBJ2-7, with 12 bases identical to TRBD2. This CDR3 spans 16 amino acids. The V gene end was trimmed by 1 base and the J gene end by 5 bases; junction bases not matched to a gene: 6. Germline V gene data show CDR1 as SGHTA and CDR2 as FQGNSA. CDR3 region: CASSLGVLAGGHEQYF. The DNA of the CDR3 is TGTGCCAGCAGCTTAGGAGTTCTAGCGGGAGGGCACGAGCAGTACTTC.

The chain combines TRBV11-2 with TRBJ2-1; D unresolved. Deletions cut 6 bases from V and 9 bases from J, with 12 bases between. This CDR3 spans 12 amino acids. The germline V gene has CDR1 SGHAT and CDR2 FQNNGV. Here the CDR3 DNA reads TGTGCCAGCAGGTACACAATAAGTGAGCAGTTCTTC. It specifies CASRYTISEQFF.

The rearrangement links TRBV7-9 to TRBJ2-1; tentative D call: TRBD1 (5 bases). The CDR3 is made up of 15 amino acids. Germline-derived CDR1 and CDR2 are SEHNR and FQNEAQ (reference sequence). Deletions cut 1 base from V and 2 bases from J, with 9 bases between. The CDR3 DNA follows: TGTGCCAGCAGCTTAGTGGCAGGGCCCTACAATGAGCAGTTCTTC. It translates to CASSLVAGPYNEQFF.

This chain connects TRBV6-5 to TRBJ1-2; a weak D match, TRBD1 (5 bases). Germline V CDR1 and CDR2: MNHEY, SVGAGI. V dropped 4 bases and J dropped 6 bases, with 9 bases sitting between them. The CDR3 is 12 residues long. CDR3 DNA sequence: TGTGCCAGCAGTTCGACAGCGAATGGCTACACCTTC. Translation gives CASSSTANGYTF.

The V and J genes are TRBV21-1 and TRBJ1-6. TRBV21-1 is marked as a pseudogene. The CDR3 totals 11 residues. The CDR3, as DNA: TGTGTAGGTCGGAGAAAATCACCCCTCCACTTT. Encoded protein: CVGRRKSPLHF.

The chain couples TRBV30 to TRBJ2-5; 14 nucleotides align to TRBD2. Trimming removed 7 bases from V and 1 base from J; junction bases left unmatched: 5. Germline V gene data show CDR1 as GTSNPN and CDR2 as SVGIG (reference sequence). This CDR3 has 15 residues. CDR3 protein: CASRLAGGRQETQYF. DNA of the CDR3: TGTGCCTCGCGACTAGCGGGGGGGCGCCAAGAGACCCAGTACTTC. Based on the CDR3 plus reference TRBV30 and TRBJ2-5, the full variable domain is SQTIHQWPATLVQPVGSPLSLECTVEGTSNPNLYWYRQAAGRGLQLLFYSVGIGQISSEVPQNLSASRPQDRQFILSSKKLLLSDSGFYLCASRLAGGRQETQYFGPGTRLLVL.

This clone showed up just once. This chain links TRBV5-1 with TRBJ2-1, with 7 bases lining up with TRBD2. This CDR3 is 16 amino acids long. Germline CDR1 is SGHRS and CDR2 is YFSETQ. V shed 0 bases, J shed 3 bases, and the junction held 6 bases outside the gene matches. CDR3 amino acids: CASSLEAAGSYNEQFF. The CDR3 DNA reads TGCGCCAGCAGCTTGGAGGCAGCGGGAAGCTACAATGAGCAGTTCTTC.

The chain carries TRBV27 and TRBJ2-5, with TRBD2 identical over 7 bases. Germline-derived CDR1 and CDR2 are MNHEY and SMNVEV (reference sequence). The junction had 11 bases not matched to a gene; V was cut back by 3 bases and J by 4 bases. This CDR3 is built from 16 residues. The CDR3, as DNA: TGTGCCAGCAGTTTTGACTTGGCGGGAGTCGGAGAGACCCAGTACTTC. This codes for CASSFDLAGVGETQYF.

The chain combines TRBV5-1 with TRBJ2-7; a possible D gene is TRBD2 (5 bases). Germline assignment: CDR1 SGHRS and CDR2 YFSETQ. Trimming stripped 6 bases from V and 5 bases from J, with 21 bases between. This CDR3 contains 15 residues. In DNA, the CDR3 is TGCGCCAGCACCCCGGCCCCGGGGTTCAGCGACGAGCAGTACTTC. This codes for CASTPAPGFSDEQYF.

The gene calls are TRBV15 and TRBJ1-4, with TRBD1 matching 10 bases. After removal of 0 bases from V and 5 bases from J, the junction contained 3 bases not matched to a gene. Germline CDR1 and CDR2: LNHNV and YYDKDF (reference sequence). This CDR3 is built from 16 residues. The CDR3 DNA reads TGTGCCACCAGCAGAGATATGGGACAGGGGAATGAAAAACTGTTTTTT. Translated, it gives CATSRDMGQGNEKLFF.

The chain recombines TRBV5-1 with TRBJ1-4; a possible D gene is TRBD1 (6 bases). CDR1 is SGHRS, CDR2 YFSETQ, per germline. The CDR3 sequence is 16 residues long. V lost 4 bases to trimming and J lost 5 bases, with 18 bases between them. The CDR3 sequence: CASSPNWGGLNEKLFF. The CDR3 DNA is TGCGCCAGCAGCCCCAATTGGGGGGGCCTGAATGAAAAACTGTTTTTT. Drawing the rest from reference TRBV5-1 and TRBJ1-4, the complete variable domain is KAGVTQTPRYLIKTRGQQVTLSCSPISGHRSVSWYQQTPGQGLQFLFEYFSETQRNKGNFPGRFSGRQFSNSRSEMNVSTLELGDSALYLCASSPNWGGLNEKLFFGSGTQLSVL.

The CDR3 nucleotides are TGTGCCAGCAGCTTTAGCGGGGGGGCCGGTGAGCAGTTCTTC. Its translation is CASSFSGGAGEQFF. This chain uses TRBV4-2 with TRBJ2-1; TRBD2 agrees at 11 bases. The CDR3 totals 14 residues. Unmatched junction bases numbered 6, after V lost 5 bases and J lost 9 bases. Germline CDR1 and CDR2: LGHNA and YNFKEQ.

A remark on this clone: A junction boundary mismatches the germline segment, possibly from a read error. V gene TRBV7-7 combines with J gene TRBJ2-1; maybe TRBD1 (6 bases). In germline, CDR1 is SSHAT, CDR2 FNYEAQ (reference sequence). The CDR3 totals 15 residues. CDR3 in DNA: TGTGCTAGCAGCTTAGGAGAAGGGGGATTCAATGAGCAGTTCTTC. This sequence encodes CASSLGEGGFNEQFF.

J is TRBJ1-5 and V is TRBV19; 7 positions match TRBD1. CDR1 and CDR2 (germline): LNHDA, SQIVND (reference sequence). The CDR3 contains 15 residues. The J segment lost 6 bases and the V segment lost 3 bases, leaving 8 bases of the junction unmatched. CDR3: CASSINRGMSQPQHF. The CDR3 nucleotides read TGTGCCAGTAGTATTAACAGGGGAATGAGTCAGCCCCAGCATTTT.

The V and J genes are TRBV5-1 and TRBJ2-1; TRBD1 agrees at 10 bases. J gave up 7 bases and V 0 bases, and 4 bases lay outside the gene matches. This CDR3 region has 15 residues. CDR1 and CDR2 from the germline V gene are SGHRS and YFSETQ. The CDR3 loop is CASSLGQGAGNEQFF. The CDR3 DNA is TGCGCCAGCAGCTTGGGACAGGGGGCAGGAAATGAGCAGTTCTTC.

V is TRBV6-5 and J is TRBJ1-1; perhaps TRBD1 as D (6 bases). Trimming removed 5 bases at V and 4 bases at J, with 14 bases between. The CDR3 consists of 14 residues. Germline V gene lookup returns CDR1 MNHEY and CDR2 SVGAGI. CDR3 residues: CASSIQGRSTEAFF. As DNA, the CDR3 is TGTGCCAGCAGTATCCAGGGGCGGAGCACTGAAGCTTTCTTT.

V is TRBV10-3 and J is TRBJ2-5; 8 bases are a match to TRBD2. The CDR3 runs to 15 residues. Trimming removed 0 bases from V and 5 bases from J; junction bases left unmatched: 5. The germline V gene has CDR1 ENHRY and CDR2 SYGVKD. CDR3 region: CAISESRGAWETQYF. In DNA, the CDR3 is TGTGCCATCAGTGAGTCGCGGGGGGCATGGGAGACCCAGTACTTC.